This T cell receptor (beta chain) was captured in a study of T cell responses to AZD1222 COVID-19 vaccine. About the research overall: Timing groups of about 4 and about 12 weeks for second doses were pooled. Findings of the study overall: Among the donors, most were white British and more were female, and clonal diversity was possibly underestimated.

Notes on this clone: Its cognate antigen is unknown.

V dropped 5 bases and J dropped 10; count of bases not matched to a gene: 12. Germline values: CDR1 MNHEY, CDR2 SMNVEV (reference sequence). CDR3 length: 16 residues. Some clones are missing from TCRdb's copy, which holds only in-frame ones; the method was immunoSEQ multiplex PCR. The repertoire includes 120,000 or so clones, about 90% of them detected once, and around 9.3% sits in the top ten. This TCR was recovered from an adult in good health. The sample in question was peripheral blood, obtained on day 0 of AZD1222 vaccination. The chain recombines TRBV27 with TRBJ1-6; 9 nucleotides line up with TRBD1. This CDR3 is CASSMTGTGFGSPLHF. The CDR3 DNA sequence: TGTGCCAGCAGTATGACCGGGACAGGGTTTGGGTCACCCCTCCACTTT.